This T cell receptor beta chain is from a study of blood T cells in healthy people across ages. Overall study results and limits: The study found more naive CD4+ cells and higher diversity in long-lived than aged donors.

A J-beta primer mix and a sample-barcoded 5' primer were used in a second PCR of roughly 6 to 12 cycles. TCRdb reprocessed the 5' RACE reads via MiXCR and lists one record per CDR3 protein. The sample carries approximately 580,000 distinct CDR3 sequences, approximately 25% recorded once. There are a few counts of this clonotype. Antigen: not known. The same sample was also used in a study of T cells of mothers and their children. From that report: RNA extracted was entirely used for cDNA synthesis, approximately 1.6 ug per 15 ul. The TCR beta CDR3 read count exceeded 8.5 million for each mother and was about 2.7 million for each child. Unrelated mother-child pairs always had slightly, but never significantly, lower normalized overlap than related pairs.

Source material: blood. The sequence was collected from a boy younger than 18 in good health.

The CDR3 nucleotides are TGCAGGGCCAGGCCCCCCGACAAAGCGACCTACGAGCAGTACTTC. Residues: CRARPPDKATYEQYF. The gene calls are TRBV20-1 and TRBJ2-7, with no clear D. CDR1 and CDR2 (germline): DFQATT, SNEGSKA (reference sequence). The CDR3 totals 15 residues.